This T cell receptor (beta chain) stems from a study of T cells in Graves' hyperthyroidism and ophthalmopathy. This clonotype was counted at least ten times. Authors of the study amplified TCR beta CDR3 regions from RNA transcripts. HTBI primers were the set used in a first-round RT-PCR of the TCR CDR3. TCRdb re-analysed the multiplex PCR reads in MiXCR, keeping a single row per CDR3 protein. The sample includes about 350,000 distinct CDR3 sequences, approximately 15% of them seen just once. No ophthalmopathy progression within 18 months constituted stable Graves' hyperthyroidism. The study based diagnoses on clinical symptoms, serum thyroxine and TRAb, thyroid ultrasound and orbital computed tomography. This receptor was taken from a woman in her twenties or thirties with Graves' hyperthyroidism. The sequencing input was blood.

The chain's CDR3 is CSARGSLAGTHEQYF. The CDR3 coding sequence is TGCAGTGCTAGAGGGTCGCTAGCGGGGACCCACGAGCAGTACTTC. This chain joins TRBV20-1 and TRBJ2-7, with 9 bases identical to TRBD2. There are 15 residues in the CDR3. Germline V lookup: CDR1 DFQATT, CDR2 SNEGSKA (reference sequence). V trimming: 1 base; J trimming: 5 bases; junction bases outside the gene matches: 9.